Listed below are T cell receptor beta chains from one sample, sequenced in a study of early T cells in non-severe SARS-CoV-2 infection. Using its own MiXCR run on the 5' RACE reads, TCRdb lists one record per CDR3 protein. The table shows 80,000 or so distinct CDR3 sequences, with roughly an eighth occurring only once. Sequencing used whole blood. These receptor sequences come from an adult who was a healthcare worker with PCR-confirmed SARS-CoV-2 infection or an uninfected control (not recorded which). The CDR3 runs from the conserved cysteine through the conserved F or W. D genes are given only for firm matches. The size entry is marked missing in some rows and otherwise reads once, few, many or a size class.

CDR3 DNA: TGCAGCGTTGAGCCTAGCGGGAGCGAGCAGTACTTC
CDR3 protein: CSVEPSGSEQYF
V gene: TRBV29-1
D gene: TRBD2
J gene: TRBJ2-7
clone size: -

CDR3 DNA: TGTGCCAGCAGCTTAGTGACGGGAGTACCCTACGAGCAGTACTTC
CDR3 protein: CASSLVTGVPYEQYF
V gene: TRBV11-1
D gene: -
J gene: TRBJ2-7
clone size: once

CDR3 DNA: TGCGCCAGCAGCTTGGGAACCCTCCCCGGGTACGAGCAGTACTTC
CDR3 protein: CASSLGTLPGYEQYF
V gene: TRBV5-1
D gene: -
J gene: TRBJ2-7
clone size: few

CDR3 DNA: TGTGCCAGCAGCCAAGGTTTGTCAGTGGCAGATACGCAGTATTTT
CDR3 protein: CASSQGLSVADTQYF
V gene: TRBV3-1
D gene: -
J gene: TRBJ2-3
clone size: many

CDR3 DNA: TGTGCCAGCTCACCCCTACCGGGTGCGGGAGATACGCAGTATTTT
CDR3 protein: CASSPLPGAGDTQYF
V gene: TRBV18
D gene: -
J gene: TRBJ2-3
clone size: few

CDR3 DNA: TGTGCCAGCAGGAACTCCGGGCCCGTAGAGACCCAGTACTTC
CDR3 protein: CASRNSGPVETQYF
V gene: TRBV27
D gene: -
J gene: TRBJ2-5
clone size: -

CDR3 DNA: TGCAGTGCTTCTAGCGGGGGGGCCGAGACCCAGTACTTC
CDR3 protein: CSASSGGAETQYF
V gene: TRBV20-1
D gene: TRBD2
J gene: TRBJ2-5
clone size: few

CDR3 DNA: TGTGCCAGCAGCCCTAGCGGGTATACGCAGTATTTT
CDR3 protein: CASSPSGYTQYF
V gene: TRBV3-1
D gene: TRBD2
J gene: TRBJ2-3
clone size: -

CDR3 DNA: TGTACCAGCAGTTTCGGGGACCCCACAGATACGCAGTATTTT
CDR3 protein: CTSSFGDPTDTQYF
V gene: TRBV12-3/TRBV12-4
D gene: -
J gene: TRBJ2-3
clone size: -

CDR3 DNA: TGTGCCAGTAGTATGGATCCCCCGGGACTAGGAGACACTGAAGCTTTCTTT
CDR3 protein: CASSMDPPGLGDTEAFF
V gene: TRBV19
D gene: -
J gene: TRBJ1-1
clone size: few

CDR3 DNA: TGTGCCAGTAGCGACCGGGGGCCACGGGGCTCCTACGAGCAGTACTTC
CDR3 protein: CASSDRGPRGSYEQYF
V gene: TRBV19
D gene: -
J gene: TRBJ2-7
clone size: few

CDR3 DNA: TGTGCCAGCAGGATCCCAGGGGGTACTGAAGCTTTCTTT
CDR3 protein: CASRIPGGTEAFF
V gene: TRBV6-2/TRBV6-3
D gene: TRBD1
J gene: TRBJ1-1
clone size: many

CDR3 DNA: TGTGCCAGCAGTCTGACTAGCGGGGGGGCCCGGAATGAGCAGTTCTTC
CDR3 protein: CASSLTSGGARNEQFF
V gene: TRBV12-3/TRBV12-4
D gene: TRBD2
J gene: TRBJ2-1
clone size: many

CDR3 DNA: TGTGCCTGGACTGAGAGCTCCTACAATGAGCAGTTCTTC
CDR3 protein: CAWTESSYNEQFF
V gene: TRBV30
D gene: -
J gene: TRBJ2-1
clone size: -

CDR3 DNA: TGTGCCTGGAGCGCAGCGGAGACCCAGTACTTC
CDR3 protein: CAWSAAETQYF
V gene: TRBV30
D gene: -
J gene: TRBJ2-5
clone size: -

CDR3 DNA: TGTGCCAGCAGCCCCGGGACAGGGGGCGTCCGAGCTTTCTTT
CDR3 protein: CASSPGTGGVRAFF
V gene: TRBV5-4
D gene: TRBD1
J gene: TRBJ1-1
clone size: many

CDR3 DNA: TGTGCCAGCAGCCAAGGACTAGCGAGACAAGAGACCCAGTACTTC
CDR3 protein: CASSQGLARQETQYF
V gene: TRBV11-2
D gene: TRBD2
J gene: TRBJ2-5
clone size: few

CDR3 DNA: TGCGCCAGCAGTGATGGACAGGGCTACAATGAGCAGTTCTTC
CDR3 protein: CASSDGQGYNEQFF
V gene: TRBV10-2
D gene: TRBD1
J gene: TRBJ2-1
clone size: -

CDR3 DNA: TGTGCCAGCAGTTCTCCGGGACTAGCGGGACTGGGTAGAGATACGCAGTATTTT
CDR3 protein: CASSSPGLAGLGRDTQYF
V gene: TRBV28
D gene: TRBD2
J gene: TRBJ2-3
clone size: few

CDR3 DNA: TGTGCCAGCAGTTACCGGACGGCTAGTGCTCAGGGGACCCAGTACTTC
CDR3 protein: CASSYRTASAQGTQYF
V gene: TRBV6-2/TRBV6-3
D gene: -
J gene: TRBJ2-5
clone size: many

CDR3 DNA: TGCGCCAGCAGCCTCACAAACTCACCCCTCCACTTT
CDR3 protein: CASSLTNSPLHF
V gene: TRBV10-1
D gene: -
J gene: TRBJ1-6
clone size: few

CDR3 DNA: TGTGCCAGCAGTTCGACAGGTGGACCCTACGAGCAGTACTTC
CDR3 protein: CASSSTGGPYEQYF
V gene: TRBV27
D gene: -
J gene: TRBJ2-7
clone size: few

CDR3 DNA: TGTGCCAGCAGTGTCTTTGCGGGCACCTACGAGCAGTACTTC
CDR3 protein: CASSVFAGTYEQYF
V gene: TRBV27
D gene: -
J gene: TRBJ2-7
clone size: -

CDR3 DNA: TGTGCCAGCATGTCGGGACAGTCGGATGGCTACACCTTC
CDR3 protein: CASMSGQSDGYTF
V gene: TRBV5-5
D gene: TRBD1
J gene: TRBJ1-2
clone size: few

CDR3 DNA: TGTGCCACCAGCTTAGACAGAAAACGCTACAATGAGCAGTTCTTC
CDR3 protein: CATSLDRKRYNEQFF
V gene: TRBV7-2
D gene: -
J gene: TRBJ2-1
clone size: once

CDR3 DNA: TGTGCCAGCAGTTTGGGGGGGCTGGGAGCTTTCTTT
CDR3 protein: CASSLGGLGAFF
V gene: TRBV28
D gene: -
J gene: TRBJ1-1
clone size: -

CDR3 DNA: TGCAGCGTTGAAGATGGAAGGGCACGATATGGCTACACCTTC
CDR3 protein: CSVEDGRARYGYTF
V gene: TRBV29-1
D gene: -
J gene: TRBJ1-2
clone size: many

CDR3 DNA: TGTGCCACCTGCCCGGGACAGGGTGGGAATGAGCAGTTCTTC
CDR3 protein: CATCPGQGGNEQFF
V gene: TRBV10-3
D gene: TRBD1
J gene: TRBJ2-1
clone size: -

CDR3 DNA: TGTGCCATTGGACTGGTTTTCGATGAGCAGTTCTTC
CDR3 protein: CAIGLVFDEQFF
V gene: TRBV10-3
D gene: -
J gene: TRBJ2-1
clone size: -

CDR3 DNA: TGTGCCAGCAGCCCAGGGACTAGCCTCGAGACCCAGTACTTC
CDR3 protein: CASSPGTSLETQYF
V gene: TRBV12-3/TRBV12-4
D gene: TRBD2
J gene: TRBJ2-5
clone size: few

CDR3 DNA: TGTGCCAGCAGCGTAGGCGGGCTCTACGAGCAGTACTTC
CDR3 protein: CASSVGGLYEQYF
V gene: TRBV9
D gene: -
J gene: TRBJ2-7
clone size: -

CDR3 DNA: TGTGCCAGCAGTATCGTCCGGAACCAGGGGGCCCAGTACTTC
CDR3 protein: CASSIVRNQGAQYF
V gene: TRBV2
D gene: TRBD1
J gene: TRBJ2-5
clone size: many

CDR3 DNA: TGTGCCAGCAGCCAAGATTCCGGAAACACCATATATTTT
CDR3 protein: CASSQDSGNTIYF
V gene: TRBV3-1
D gene: -
J gene: TRBJ1-3
clone size: -

CDR3 DNA: TGTGCCAGCAGTCTACTGGGACTAGCGGCGGAGGCTCAAGAGACCCAGTACTTC
CDR3 protein: CASSLLGLAAEAQETQYF
V gene: TRBV2
D gene: TRBD2
J gene: TRBJ2-5
clone size: few

CDR3 DNA: TGCGCCAGCAGCATACAGGGTGCCGGGGAGCTGTTTTTT
CDR3 protein: CASSIQGAGELFF
V gene: TRBV5-1
D gene: -
J gene: TRBJ2-2
clone size: -

CDR3 DNA: TGTGCCAGCAGTGCGGGACAGCCTAGCACAGATACGCAGTATTTT
CDR3 protein: CASSAGQPSTDTQYF
V gene: TRBV6-1
D gene: TRBD1
J gene: TRBJ2-3
clone size: many

CDR3 DNA: TGTGCCAGCAGTCCCTCCGGGACAGGGAATCAGCCCCAGCATTTT
CDR3 protein: CASSPSGTGNQPQHF
V gene: TRBV12-3/TRBV12-4
D gene: TRBD1
J gene: TRBJ1-5
clone size: few

CDR3 DNA: TGCGCCAGCAGCCCGACAGGGGGCCGGCAGCCCCAGCATTTT
CDR3 protein: CASSPTGGRQPQHF
V gene: TRBV4-1
D gene: TRBD1
J gene: TRBJ1-5
clone size: few

CDR3 DNA: TGTGCCAGTAGTCCCGACAGGGTTGGAGCGACCCAGTACTTC
CDR3 protein: CASSPDRVGATQYF
V gene: TRBV19
D gene: TRBD1
J gene: TRBJ2-5
clone size: -